The rows below give T cell receptor beta chains drawn from one sample of a study of T cells after posttransplantation cyclophosphamide. Produced via immunoSEQ multiplex PCR; TCRdb's table is partial and in-frame only. The table includes more than 20,000 clones, about 90% detected once. Source: PBMCs, taken after an allogeneic stem cell transplant with a calcineurin inhibitor and methotrexate. These TCRs come from a female patient aged 50 to 60 who received an allogeneic stem cell transplant from an unrelated donor, was CMV-positive, and had chronic GVHD only. Part of the T cell pool may stem from the graft donor. CDR3s include the opening cysteine and the closing phenylalanine or tryptophan. D genes are given only for firm matches. Clone size appears in some rows only: once, few, many, or a class for an expanded clone.

NA	TRBD1	TRBV6-6	TRBJ2-7	CASSYSGTGGYEQYF	TGTGCCAGCAGTTACTCCGGGACAGGGGGCTACGAGCAGTACTTC
NA	TRBD1	TRBV30	TRBJ1-1	CAWSGTPGQGFTEAFF	TGTGCCTGGAGTGGGACCCCGGGACAGGGGTTCACTGAAGCTTTCTTT
NA	TRBD1	TRBV7-2	TRBJ2-7	CASSETTGGPDEQYF	TGTGCCAGCAGCGAGACGACAGGGGGGCCCGACGAGCAGTACTTC
NA	NA	TRBV4-1	TRBJ1-1	CASSQDPGRTEAFF	TGCGCCAGCAGCCAAGATCCAGGGAGGACTGAAGCTTTCTTT
NA	NA	TRBV18	TRBJ2-7	CASSRDFPSYEQYF	TGTGCCAGCTCACGGGACTTCCCCTCCTACGAGCAGTACTTC
NA	NA	TRBV18	TRBJ1-2	CASSPGSAGVDYGYTF	TGTGCCAGCTCCCCCGGGTCCGCCGGGGTCGACTATGGCTACACCTTC
NA	TRBD2	TRBV28	TRBJ2-1	CASSPFWEGSYNEQFF	TGTGCCAGCAGTCCCTTCTGGGAGGGCTCCTACAATGAGCAGTTCTTC
NA	NA	TRBV5-1	TRBJ1-1	CASSFKGENTEAFF	TGCGCCAGCAGCTTCAAAGGGGAGAACACTGAAGCTTTCTTT
NA	NA	TRBV7-2	TRBJ1-1	CASSPTVNTEAFF	TGTGCCAGCAGTCCGACAGTGAACACTGAAGCTTTCTTT
NA	NA	TRBV7-6	TRBJ2-7	CASSLAHSDSYEQYF	TGTGCCAGCAGCTTAGCCCACTCCGACTCCTACGAGCAGTACTTC
NA	NA	TRBV27	TRBJ2-3	CASTRGGDTQYF	TGTGCCAGCACCCGGGGAGGAGATACGCAGTATTTT
once	TRBD2	TRBV27	TRBJ2-1	CASSLRGLAGLYNEQFF	TGTGCCAGCAGTTTACGGGGACTAGCGGGCCTCTACAATGAGCAGTTCTTC
NA	TRBD1	TRBV7-9	TRBJ1-4	CASSTRDRATNEKLFF	TGTGCCAGCAGCACCCGGGACAGGGCAACTAATGAAAAACTGTTTTTT
NA	NA	TRBV28	TRBJ1-3	CASTTPPLLGNTIYF	TGTGCCAGCACCACTCCGCCATTACTCGGAAACACCATATATTTT
NA	NA	TRBV7-8	TRBJ1-1	CASSLDGLNTEAFF	TGTGCCAGCAGCTTAGACGGGTTGAACACTGAAGCTTTCTTT
NA	TRBD2	TRBV4-2	TRBJ2-1	CASSQVAGGWNLNNEQFF	TGTGCCAGCAGCCAAGTTGCGGGAGGATGGAACCTTAACAATGAGCAGTTCTTC
NA	TRBD2	TRBV10-3	TRBJ2-2	CAISVMAREYTGELFF	TGTGCCATCTCCGTGATGGCGCGGGAGTACACCGGGGAGCTGTTTTTT
few	TRBD1	TRBV10-3	TRBJ2-7	CAISEGQDYEQYF	TGTGCCATCAGTGAGGGACAGGACTACGAGCAGTACTTC
NA	TRBD1	TRBV7-2	TRBJ2-5	CASSSGTGGTQYF	TGTGCCAGCAGCTCCGGGACAGGGGGGACCCAGTACTTC
NA	NA	TRBV9	TRBJ2-2	CASSTWATPAGELFF	TGTGCCAGCAGCACATGGGCCACCCCGGCCGGGGAGCTGTTTTTT
NA	TRBD2	TRBV27	TRBJ2-7	CASRPPGLAALVTSYEQYF	TGTGCCAGCAGACCTCCGGGACTAGCGGCCCTAGTCACCTCCTACGAGCAGTACTTC
NA	TRBD2	TRBV29-1	TRBJ2-1	CSVLRAGGPNEQFF	TGCAGCGTCCTCCGAGCGGGAGGGCCGAATGAGCAGTTCTTC
NA	NA	TRBV29-1	TRBJ1-1	CSVEVVGQWAFF	TGCAGCGTTGAAGTGGTTGGGCAGTGGGCTTTCTTT
NA	NA	TRBV6-1	TRBJ2-3	CASRSQGDTDTQYF	TGTGCCAGCAGGTCACAGGGAGACACAGATACGCAGTATTTT
NA	NA	TRBV27	TRBJ2-7	CASSLSDLYEQYF	TGTGCCAGCAGCCTTTCCGATCTATACGAGCAGTACTTC
NA	TRBD1	TRBV2	TRBJ1-6	CASRQGAGDNSPLHF	TGTGCCAGCAGACAGGGGGCTGGGGATAATTCACCCCTCCACTTT
NA	NA	TRBV5-1	TRBJ1-2	CASSLARDGYTF	TGCGCCAGCAGCTTGGCACGGGATGGCTACACCTTC
NA	NA	TRBV5-1	TRBJ2-7	CASSIGHTSYEQYF	TGCGCCAGCAGCATCGGACATACCTCATACGAGCAGTACTTC
once	TRBD1	TRBV7-9	TRBJ2-2	CASSSLGQGGAGELFF	TGTGCCAGCAGCTCGCTCGGACAGGGAGGAGCTGGGGAGCTGTTTTTT
NA	TRBD2	TRBV11-3	TRBJ2-5	CASSFGAGQETQYF	TGTGCCAGCAGCTTTGGAGCGGGGCAAGAGACCCAGTACTTC
NA	NA	TRBV11-1	TRBJ1-1	CASSWQGGTEAFF	TGTGCCAGCAGCTGGCAGGGAGGCACTGAAGCTTTCTTT
NA	NA	TRBV18	TRBJ2-1	CASSPLLVGPRSYNEQFF	TGTGCCAGCTCACCATTACTAGTGGGCCCGAGGTCCTACAATGAGCAGTTCTTC
NA	TRBD1	TRBV7-3	TRBJ2-7	CASSLSRTGVSEQYF	TGTGCCAGCAGCTTGTCCCGGACAGGGGTGTCCGAGCAGTACTTC
NA	NA	TRBV14	TRBJ2-2	CASSYTTTGELFF	TGTGCCAGCAGCTACACTACCACCGGGGAGCTGTTTTTT
few	NA	TRBV28	TRBJ1-5	CASRSGGPVQPQHF	TGTGCCAGCAGGTCCGGGGGTCCGGTTCAGCCCCAGCATTTT
NA	TRBD1	TRBV7-9	TRBJ2-2	CASSSRDRAPNTGELFF	TGTGCCAGCAGCTCCCGGGACAGGGCCCCGAACACCGGGGAGCTGTTTTTT
NA	NA	TRBV30	TRBJ2-3	CAWSAPTRLTEDTQYF	TGTGCCTGGAGTGCCCCGACACGGCTTACGGAAGATACGCAGTATTTT
once	NA	TRBV5-1	TRBJ2-5	CASSLAWTEETQYF	TGCGCCAGCAGCTTGGCGTGGACAGAAGAGACCCAGTACTTC
NA	TRBD2	TRBV27	TRBJ2-2	CASSPPSGRATGELFF	TGTGCCAGCAGTCCGCCCAGCGGGAGGGCCACCGGGGAGCTGTTTTTT
NA	NA	TRBV5-1	TRBJ2-2	CASSLEHQGDTGELFF	TGCGCCAGCAGCTTGGAACATCAGGGCGACACCGGGGAGCTGTTTTTT
NA	NA	TRBV7-2	TRBJ2-1	CASSLGAGLEQFF	TGTGCCAGCAGCTTAGGCGCGGGACTCGAGCAGTTCTTC
NA	NA	TRBV9	TRBJ1-5	CASSVGTGSGQPQHF	TGTGCCAGCAGCGTAGGAACAGGGTCTGGTCAGCCCCAGCATTTT